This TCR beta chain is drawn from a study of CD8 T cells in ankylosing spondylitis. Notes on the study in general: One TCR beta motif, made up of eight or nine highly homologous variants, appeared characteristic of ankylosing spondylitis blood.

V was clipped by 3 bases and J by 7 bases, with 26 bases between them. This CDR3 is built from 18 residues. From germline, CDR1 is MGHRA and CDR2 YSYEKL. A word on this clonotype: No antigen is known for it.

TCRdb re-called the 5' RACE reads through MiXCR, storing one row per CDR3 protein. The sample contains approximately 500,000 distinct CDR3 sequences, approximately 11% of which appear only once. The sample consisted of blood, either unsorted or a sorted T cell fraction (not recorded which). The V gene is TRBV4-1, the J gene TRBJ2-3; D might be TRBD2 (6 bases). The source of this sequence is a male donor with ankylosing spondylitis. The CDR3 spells CASSHARATGGASNTQYF. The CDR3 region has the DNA TGCGCCAGCAGCCATGCGAGGGCCACCGGGGGAGCAAGCAATACGCAGTATTTT.